Shown below are 17 T cell receptor beta chains from a single sample sequenced in a study of blood T cells in healthy people across ages. The use of a sample-barcoded 5' primer and a J-beta primer mix characterized a second PCR of roughly 7 to 11 cycles. From the 5' RACE reads, TCRdb called clonotypes with MiXCR, one entry per CDR3 protein. The data show about 670,000 distinct CDR3 sequences, 40% to 50% seen once. The sample was blood. These receptors originate from an elderly man in good health.

A remark on this clonotype: The junction and the germline gene differ at one end; a read error may be behind it. This chain connects TRBV20-1 to TRBJ2-7; no clear D gene. This CDR3 is 11 amino acids long. CDR1 is DFQATT, CDR2 SNEGSKA, per germline (reference sequence). CDR3 amino acids: CSALDGHERYF. Written as DNA, the CDR3 is TGCAGTGCTCTCGACGGGCACGAGCGGTACTTC.

This clonotype appeared a few times. The chain recombines TRBV4-3 with TRBJ2-3; D is ambiguous. This CDR3 is built from 15 residues. Trimming stripped 1 base from V and 4 bases from J, with 12 bases between. Germline CDR1 reads LGHNA; CDR2 reads YSLEER. The CDR3 loop reads CASSQASGTADTQYF. In nucleotides, the CDR3 is TGCGCCAGCAGCCAAGCCTCGGGCACTGCAGATACGCAGTATTTT.

A remark on this clonotype: At one of its ends the junction is not consistent with the germline gene, which may arise from a read error. CDR3 loop: CASSLNGGSGANVPTF. In DNA form, the CDR3 reads TGTGCCAGCAGCCTAAACGGCGGCTCTGGGGCCAACGTCCCGACTTTC. The chain is built from TRBV7-9 and TRBJ2-6; possibly TRBD1 for D (5 bases). The CDR3 contains 16 residues. The germline V gene encodes CDR1 SEHNR and CDR2 FQNEAQ (reference sequence).

The table lists this clonotype with many counts. This sequence joins TRBV29-1 and TRBJ2-1; D call uncertain. The germline V and J ends were trimmed by 7 bases and 4 bases, with 8 bases remaining between them. Germline V CDR1 and CDR2: SQVTM, ANQGSEA. The CDR3 has 11 residues. CDR3 region: CSASIYNEQFF. The CDR3 DNA is TGCAGCGCTTCGATTTACAATGAGCAGTTCTTC.

The V and J genes are TRBV28 and TRBJ2-1; no clear D gene. V was trimmed by 3 bases and J by 15 bases, leaving 12 bases between them. Germline CDR1 is MDHEN and CDR2 is SYDVKM. The CDR3 is 11 residues long. As DNA, the CDR3 is TGTGCCAGCAGTTTGAGGCTAGATCGGTTCTTC. Translated: CASSLRLDRFF. The full variable domain, completed using reference TRBV28 and TRBJ2-1, is DVKVTQSSRYLVKRTGEKVFLECVQDMDHENMFWYRQDPGLGLRLIYFSYDVKMKEKGDIPEGYSVSREKKERFSLILESASTNQTSMYLCASSLRLDRFFGPGTRLTVL.

This chain uses TRBV27 with TRBJ2-3; maybe TRBD2 (6 bases). With 8 bases removed from V and 2 bases from J, the gap between germline ends came to 17 bases. Germline CDR1 is MNHEY and CDR2 is SMNVEV (reference sequence). This CDR3 has 15 residues. The CDR3: CASFRGRGNTDTQYF. The CDR3 bases are TGTGCCAGCTTCAGAGGGCGGGGTAACACAGATACGCAGTATTTT.

There are a few counts of this clonotype. The chain combines TRBV20-1 with TRBJ1-2; D is unclear. The germline V gene has CDR1 DFQATT and CDR2 SNEGSKA (reference sequence). The V end was cut by 6 bases, the J end by 1 base, with 21 bases between. The CDR3 covers 16 residues. The CDR3 spells CSAFRVDPNFNYGYTF. CDR3 sequence (DNA): TGCAGTGCCTTCCGAGTAGATCCCAATTTTAACTATGGCTACACCTTC.

This clonotype came up a few times. The chain joins TRBV20-1 to TRBJ2-3; D remains ambiguous. The CDR3 loop spans 12 amino acids. CDR1 is DFQATT, CDR2 SNEGSKA, per germline (reference sequence). Deletions cut 2 bases from V and 5 bases from J, with 8 bases between. This CDR3 is CSARPTQDTQYF. CDR3 sequence (DNA): TGCAGTGCTAGACCCACACAAGATACGCAGTATTTT.

This clonotype was counted a few times. The chain is built from TRBV5-6 and TRBJ2-5; D is ambiguous. Per the germline V gene, CDR1 is SGHDT and CDR2 is YYEEEE. There are 15 residues in the CDR3. The V and J ends lost 0 bases and 3 bases respectively, with 12 bases between them. The CDR3 sequence: CASSLGRPFEETQYF. In DNA form, the CDR3 reads TGTGCCAGCAGCTTGGGTAGGCCGTTTGAAGAGACCCAGTACTTC. Drawing the rest from reference TRBV5-6 and TRBJ2-5, the complete variable domain is DAGVTQSPTHLIKTRGQQVTLRCSPKSGHDTVSWYQQALGQGPQFIFQYYEEEERQRGNFPDRFSGHQFPNYSSELNVNALLLGDSALYLCASSLGRPFEETQYFGPGTRLLVL.

This chain uses TRBV5-1 with TRBJ2-5; maybe TRBD2 (6 bases). CDR3 length: 13 amino acids. The germline gives CDR1 SGHRS, CDR2 YFSETQ. The V gene lost 7 bases and the J gene lost 7 bases, with 17 bases spanning the gap. CDR3 coding DNA: TGCGCCAGCTCTCATACAGGCGGGGCGACCCAGTACTTC. This sequence encodes CASSHTGGATQYF.

This clonotype was seen at least ten times. This chain joins TRBV29-1 and TRBJ1-1; D remains ambiguous. The CDR3 spans 12 residues. CDR1 is SQVTM and CDR2 is ANQGSEA in the germline V gene. The germline V and J ends were trimmed by 6 bases and 2 bases, with 10 bases remaining between them. Here the CDR3 DNA reads TGCAGCGTGGCAGATGTTAACACTGAAGCTTTCTTT. It codes for CSVADVNTEAFF. The whole variable domain, remainder taken from reference TRBV29-1 and TRBJ1-1, is SAVISQKPSRDICQRGTSLTIQCQVDSQVTMMFWYRQQPGQSLTLIATANQGSEATYESGFVIDKFPISRPNLTFSTLTVSNMSPEDSSIYLCSVADVNTEAFFGQGTRLTVV.

The chain is built from TRBV4-2 and TRBJ1-2; weak D call: TRBD1 (5 bases). V shed 0 bases and J shed 4 bases, with 9 bases lying between them. Per the germline V gene, CDR1 is LGHNA and CDR2 is YNFKEQ. The CDR3 consists of 14 residues. CDR3 in DNA: TGTGCCAGCAGCCAAGAGTACAGGAGCTATGGCTACACCTTC. As protein: CASSQEYRSYGYTF.

The chain recombines TRBV5-1 with TRBJ1-5; the D gene is possibly TRBD1 (6 bases). Trimming took 2 bases from V and 2 from J, leaving 11 bases between them. The CDR3 consists of 15 residues. The V gene's germline CDR1 is SGHRS and CDR2 YFSETQ. CDR3 bases: TGCGCCAGCAGCTTACAGGGTAGCGGCAATCAGCCCCAGCATTTT. Amino acids: CASSLQGSGNQPQHF.

Points on this clonotype: A much bigger clone sits one base away, suggesting this may be a read error. V gene TRBV27 combines with J gene TRBJ1-6, with D unclear. The CDR3 covers 14 residues. The germline V and J ends were trimmed by 6 bases and 9 bases, with 15 bases remaining between them. In germline, CDR1 is MNHEY, CDR2 SMNVEV (reference sequence). CDR3 nucleotides: TGTGCCAGCAGAGATGCTACTCTGGGTTCACCCCTCCACTTT. Its protein product is CASRDATLGSPLHF.

The chain joins TRBV9 to TRBJ1-5; D is undetermined. Germline V gene sequence: CDR1 SGDLS, CDR2 YYNGEE. There are 14 residues in the CDR3. Between the trimmed V and J ends, which lost 0 bases and 2 bases, there was a span of 6 bases. Here the CDR3 reads CASSVGYGNQPQHF. In nucleotides, the CDR3 is TGTGCCAGCAGCGTAGGCTACGGCAATCAGCCCCAGCATTTT.

Many counts were recorded for this clonotype. This sequence joins TRBV25-1 and TRBJ2-3; 8 positions match TRBD2. CDR3 size: 16 residues. V was pared by 3 bases and J by 4 bases, with 9 bases of the junction left unmatched. Germline lookup yields CDR1 MGHDK and CDR2 SYGVNS. Here the CDR3 reads CASSDAGQRGSDTQYF. CDR3 DNA sequence: TGTGCCAGCAGTGACGCCGGGCAGCGGGGGTCAGATACGCAGTATTTT.

This clonotype was observed a few times. V and J are TRBV12-3 or TRBV12-4 and TRBJ1-6; 8 bases agree with TRBD1. The CDR3 is made up of 14 amino acids. J lost 9 bases, V lost 6 bases, and 7 bases had no gene match. CDR3: CASSTTGERSPLHF. The CDR3 DNA sequence: TGTGCCAGCAGCACGACAGGGGAGCGTTCACCCCTCCACTTT.